Below, 19 T cell receptor beta chains from the same sample are listed, as sequenced in a study of shared clonotypes between healthy human individuals. Sequenced by immunoSEQ multiplex PCR; TCRdb stores in-frame clones only, minus some. Here the sample spans tens of thousands of clones, roughly two thirds being singletons. The sample consisted of memory CD8+ T cells sorted from blood. Stated subset: CD45RO+ cells pooled with CCR7-negative TemRA cells. These receptor sequences come from a man aged 30 to 39 in good health.

This clone has at least ten counts. Other nucleotide sequences from this sample produce the same CDR3. V and J are TRBV9 and TRBJ2-7; perhaps TRBD2 as D (5 bases). Trimming removed 0 bases from V and 6 bases from J, with 10 bases in between. CDR3 length: 13 amino acids. Germline V gene sequence: CDR1 SGDLS, CDR2 YYNGEE. CDR3 sequence reads: CASSVVGGPEQYF. As DNA, the CDR3 is TGTGCCAGCAGCGTAGTCGGAGGTCCCGAGCAGTACTTC.

The chain combines TRBV6-5 with TRBJ2-7; maybe TRBD2 (6 bases). CDR1 and CDR2 (germline): MNHEY, SVGAGI. The CDR3 loop spans 14 amino acids. Trimming took off 2 bases at V and 5 bases at J, with 13 bases between the two ends. CDR3 amino acids: CASSYGGGVNEQYF. CDR3 DNA sequence: TGTGCCAGCAGTTACGGAGGAGGGGTCAACGAGCAGTACTTC.

The chain is built from TRBV9 and TRBJ1-1, with 7 bases lining up with TRBD1. The CDR3 is 15 amino acids. Germline trimming cut 0 bases from V and 3 bases from J; bases unmatched to any gene: 5. CDR1 SGDLS and CDR2 YYNGEE come from the germline V gene. CDR3 sequence: CASSVAGQFDTEAFF. The CDR3 DNA follows: TGTGCCAGCAGCGTAGCGGGACAGTTTGACACTGAAGCTTTCTTT.

The table lists this clone with a count of one. The chain recombines TRBV7-7 with TRBJ2-1, with a weak D call TRBD2 (5 bases). The CDR3 totals 13 residues. The V and J ends lost 4 bases and 7 bases respectively, with 11 bases between them. Per germline, CDR1 SSHAT and CDR2 FNYEAQ (reference sequence). The CDR3 here is CASSSSPGNEQFF. Here the CDR3 DNA reads TGTGCCAGCAGCTCCTCCCCGGGAAATGAGCAGTTCTTC.

This clone was counted a few times. This sequence joins TRBV5-1 and TRBJ1-5; D is uncertain. The CDR3 is 14 amino acids. Germline CDR1 is SGHRS and CDR2 is YFSETQ. The V gene lost 4 bases and the J gene lost 0 bases, with 8 bases spanning the gap. Here the CDR3 reads CASSPDYSNQPQHF. CDR3 DNA sequence: TGCGCCAGCAGCCCGGACTATAGCAATCAGCCCCAGCATTTT.

This clone was detected ten times or more. The rearrangement joins TRBV14 to TRBJ2-5; the D is unclear. CDR1 is SGHDN, CDR2 FVKESK, per germline. V was shortened by 5 bases and J by 1 base, with 2 bases between the two germline ends. CDR3 size: 11 residues. The CDR3 spells CASSSQETQYF. As DNA, the CDR3 is TGTGCCAGCAGCTCCCAAGAGACCCAGTACTTC.

This chain links TRBV28 with TRBJ2-5; D remains unclear. The CDR3 loop spans 14 amino acids. Germline V CDR1 and CDR2: MDHEN, SYDVKM. Trimming removed 3 bases at V and 5 bases at J, with 13 bases between. CDR3 sequence reads: CASSFEAEWETQYF. The DNA for the CDR3 is TGTGCCAGCAGTTTTGAGGCTGAATGGGAGACCCAGTACTTC. The complete variable domain, with remaining parts taken from reference TRBV28 and TRBJ2-5, reads DVKVTQSSRYLVKRTGEKVFLECVQDMDHENMFWYRQDPGLGLRLIYFSYDVKMKEKGDIPEGYSVSREKKERFSLILESASTNQTSMYLCASSFEAEWETQYFGPGTRLLVL.

This chain links TRBV28 with TRBJ1-2; D ambiguous. Germline V gene data show CDR1 as MDHEN and CDR2 as SYDVKM. The V end was cut by 3 bases, the J end by 4 bases, with 12 bases between. The CDR3 consists of 14 residues. Written as DNA, the CDR3 is TGTGCCAGCAGTTTTTCTCCAGAAGCCTATGGCTACACCTTC. This encodes CASSFSPEAYGYTF.

The chain recombines TRBV6-5 with TRBJ2-7; TRBD1 might be the D (5 bases). The CDR3 runs to 12 residues. CDR1 is MNHEY and CDR2 is SVGAGI in the germline V gene. V was cut by 4 bases and J by 5 bases, with 9 bases left in between. CDR3 DNA sequence: TGTGCCAGCAGTTTTGACAGTGACGAGCAGTACTTC. This translates into CASSFDSDEQYF.

This chain joins TRBV27 and TRBJ2-7; 10 nucleotides agree with TRBD1. CDR1 is MNHEY and CDR2 is SMNVEV in the germline V gene (reference sequence). The CDR3 extends over 15 amino acids. V gave up 6 bases and J gave up 6 bases; unmatched junction bases: 11. The CDR3 DNA reads as TGTGCCAGCAGCCCCACCGGGACAGGGGTAAGCGAGCAGTACTTC. This translates into CASSPTGTGVSEQYF.

The V gene is TRBV29-1, the J gene TRBJ2-7, with D maybe TRBD2 (5 bases). CDR3 size: 13 residues. The germline gives CDR1 SQVTM, CDR2 ANQGSEA. Trimming cost V 4 bases and J 5 bases, with 15 bases left between them. CDR3 sequence: CSVGGSPSDEQYF. The CDR3 DNA follows: TGCAGCGTTGGAGGGTCACCCTCGGACGAGCAGTACTTC.

The J gene is TRBJ2-1, the V gene TRBV25-1; 9 bases align to TRBD2. The V gene end was trimmed by 3 bases and the J gene end by 6 bases; junction bases not matched to a gene: 6. CDR1 is MGHDK, CDR2 SYGVNS, per germline. This CDR3 spans 15 amino acids. CDR3 nucleotide sequence: TGTGCCAGCAGTGATGCTAGCGGGATAGTCAATGAGCAGTTCTTC. Protein: CASSDASGIVNEQFF.

This clone appeared many times. The chain has TRBV29-1 and TRBJ2-2; D ambiguous. Germline V CDR1 and CDR2: SQVTM, ANQGSEA. The CDR3 is 11 amino acids. Trimming removed 7 bases at V and 4 bases at J, with 7 bases between. The CDR3, as DNA: TGCAGCGCCTTGGGCACCGGGGAGCTGTTTTTT. This sequence encodes CSALGTGELFF.

The chain links TRBV15 to TRBJ2-7; no clear D. The CDR3 spans 13 residues. Germline CDR1 reads LNHNV; CDR2 reads YYDKDF (reference sequence). V dropped 5 bases and J dropped 6 bases, with 14 bases sitting between them. The CDR3 loop reads CATSPLPDSEQYF. For the CDR3, the DNA is TGTGCCACCAGCCCCCTACCCGATTCCGAGCAGTACTTC.

The CDR3 is CASVTSGSSYEQYF. The CDR3 DNA sequence: TGTGCCAGCGTCACTAGCGGAAGCTCCTACGAGCAGTACTTC. This chain joins TRBV6-1 and TRBJ2-7, with 8 bases lining up with TRBD2. Looked up from germline, CDR1 is MNHNS and CDR2 is SASEGT. Unmatched junction bases numbered 6, after V lost 8 bases and J lost 0 bases. The CDR3 is 14 amino acids.

This clone was observed once. V usage is TRBV27 and J usage is TRBJ2-3; 10 bases are shared with TRBD2. Trimming took 7 bases from V and 2 from J; bases not matched to a gene: 6. The CDR3 covers 15 residues. Germline assignment: CDR1 MNHEY and CDR2 SMNVEV (reference sequence). CDR3 nucleotide sequence: TGTGCCAGCATGCGGACTAGCGGTGACACAGATACGCAGTATTTT. As protein: CASMRTSGDTDTQYF.

The rearrangement uses TRBV25-1 and TRBJ2-1; perhaps TRBD2 as D (7 bases). V was clipped by 1 base and J by 3 bases, with 13 bases between them. Looked up from germline, CDR1 is MGHDK and CDR2 is SYGVNS. CDR3 length: 16 residues. The CDR3 DNA reads as TGTGCCAGCAGTGAATCCCAGGGGAGGGTCTACAATGAGCAGTTCTTC. Its protein is CASSESQGRVYNEQFF.

A few counts support this clone. The chain combines TRBV6-4 with TRBJ2-3, with 9 bases fitting TRBD1. Germline assignment: CDR1 MRHNA and CDR2 SNTAGT. The V gene end was trimmed by 4 bases and the J gene end by 3 bases; junction bases not matched to a gene: 2. This CDR3 has 14 amino acids. The CDR3 region is CASSAGTGTDTQYF. The CDR3 coding sequence is TGTGCCAGCAGTGCCGGGACAGGGACAGATACGCAGTATTTT.

J is TRBJ2-7 and V is TRBV14, with TRBD1 matching over 11 bases. J lost 3 bases, V lost 4 bases, and 5 bases had no gene match. CDR1 is SGHDN and CDR2 is FVKESK in the germline V gene. This CDR3 region has 15 residues. The CDR3 nucleotides are TGTGCCAGCAGCCGAAGGGACAGGGGGATCTACGAGCAGTACTTC. Amino acids: CASSRRDRGIYEQYF.